Listed below are T cell receptor beta chains from one sample, sequenced in a study of memory CD4+ T cells and cytomegalovirus serostatus. Sequenced by immunoSEQ multiplex PCR; TCRdb stores in-frame clones only, minus some. The sample lists about 52,000 clones; 60% to 85% were seen once. Input material: memory CD4+ T cells from blood. These receptors were taken from an adult in good health and CMV-seropositive. CDR3s include the opening cysteine and the closing phenylalanine or tryptophan. Fields, in order: D gene, V gene, J gene, clone size, CDR3 DNA, CDR3 protein. The D gene is left open where the match is weak. Size values are once, few and many counts, or a class for expanded clones, and some rows have none.

TRBD2	TRBV5-1	TRBJ2-3	.	TGCGCCAGCAGCAGGGCGGGGGGGATTGGAGATACGCAGTATTTT	CASSRAGGIGDTQYF
TRBD2	TRBV5-4	TRBJ2-3	.	TGTGCCAGCAGCTTCTCTCGGACTAGCGGGAGAGGTCGTAGCACAGATACGCAGTATTTT	CASSFSRTSGRGRSTDTQYF
TRBD1	TRBV29-1	TRBJ1-1	once	TGCAGCGTTGAAGGATGGGCGACAGGGAGCACTGAAGCTTTCTTT	CSVEGWATGSTEAFF
TRBD2	TRBV14	TRBJ2-1	.	TGTGCCAGCAGCCAAGTAGCGGGGGTACACAATGAGCAGTTCTTC	CASSQVAGVHNEQFF
.	TRBV15	TRBJ2-7	.	TGTGCCACCAGCAGAGTACTCTACGAGCAGTACTTC	CATSRVLYEQYF
TRBD1	TRBV6-1	TRBJ1-2	.	TGTGCCAGCAGCCAAACAGGGGGATACTATGGCTACACCTTC	CASSQTGGYYGYTF
.	TRBV5-1	TRBJ1-1	.	TGCGCCAGCTCAGACAGCCTGAACACTGAAGCTTTCTTT	CASSDSLNTEAFF
.	TRBV5-5	TRBJ1-2	once	TGTGCCAGCAGCTTTCAGGCGGGGGACTATGGCTACACCTTC	CASSFQAGDYGYTF
.	TRBV4-3	TRBJ1-2	.	TGCGCCAGCAGCCAAGAAATTGGCGGACCAAACTATGGCTACACCTTC	CASSQEIGGPNYGYTF
.	TRBV6-1	TRBJ1-5	.	TGTGCCAGCAGTGGGAGTCAAGGGTACCAGCCCCAGCATTTT	CASSGSQGYQPQHF
.	TRBV18	TRBJ1-1	.	TGTGCCAGCTCACCAGGGGTCCAGAACACTGAAGCTTTCTTT	CASSPGVQNTEAFF
.	TRBV7-6	TRBJ1-1	once	TGTGCCAGTGCGGCAGACTTGAACACTGAAGCTTTCTTT	CASAADLNTEAFF
TRBD1	TRBV6-6	TRBJ1-6	.	TGTGCCAGCAGTTACCGGGACAGCAATTCACCCCTCCACTTT	CASSYRDSNSPLHF
.	TRBV14	TRBJ1-1	.	TGTGCCAGCAGCGGGGCGGGGGTTAGCGCTTTCTTT	CASSGAGVSAFF
.	TRBV27	TRBJ2-5	.	TGTGCCAGCAGTCCTCGATTGTCCCGCATAGGGGAAGAGACCCAGTACTTC	CASSPRLSRIGEETQYF
.	TRBV7-9	TRBJ1-2	.	TGTGCCAGCAGCACACCGCAGCGGGATGGCTACACCTTC	CASSTPQRDGYTF
TRBD2	TRBV15	TRBJ2-2	once	TGTGCCACCAGCAGAGATCAAACCAGCGGGGGCTTCACCGGGGAGCTGTTTTTT	CATSRDQTSGGFTGELFF
.	TRBV5-1	TRBJ2-5	.	TGCGCCAGCAGCTTGAGGGGGGTTTACCAAGAGACCCAGTACTTC	CASSLRGVYQETQYF
TRBD2	TRBV5-5	TRBJ2-1	.	TGTGCCAGCAGCTTGGGGACTAGCGGGAACAATGAGCAGTTCTTC	CASSLGTSGNNEQFF
.	TRBV7-3	TRBJ1-2	once	TGTGCCAGCAGCTTAACTCTGGGCAGTCCCAGTTACACCTTC	CASSLTLGSPSYTF
.	TRBV19	TRBJ2-7	.	TGTGCCAGTAAAAGGCGGCAGGGGTCCTACGAGCAGTACTTC	CASKRRQGSYEQYF
.	TRBV7-9	TRBJ1-1	once	TGTGCCAGCAGCTTAGCCGGGGGGATAATGAACACTGAAGCTTTCTTT	CASSLAGGIMNTEAFF
.	TRBV9	TRBJ1-1	.	TGTGCCAGCAGCCATGACTGGAACACTGAAGCTTTCTTT	CASSHDWNTEAFF
TRBD2	TRBV27	TRBJ2-7	.	TGTGCCAGCGGTCGCATGAGCGGGGGGCTGCTCGAGCAGTACTTC	CASGRMSGGLLEQYF
.	TRBV6-6	TRBJ1-5	.	TGTGCCAGCAGTTTGACGGGGGGTAGCAATCAGCCCCAGCATTTT	CASSLTGGSNQPQHF
TRBD2	TRBV5-6	TRBJ2-5	.	TGTGCCAGCAGCAGCGGGATCCAAGAGACCCAGTACTTC	CASSSGIQETQYF
TRBD1	TRBV29-1	TRBJ2-5	few	TGCAGCGTAACAGGGGGCTGGGAGACCCAGTACTTC	CSVTGGWETQYF
TRBD2	TRBV7-2	TRBJ2-3	.	TGTGCCAGCAGCCCGACTAGCGGGGGGGCGGGAGATACGCAGTATTTT	CASSPTSGGAGDTQYF
TRBD1	TRBV18	TRBJ2-2	few	TGTGCCAGCTCACCACACGCTAACAGGGGCGGGGAGCTGTTTTTT	CASSPHANRGGELFF
.	TRBV6-1	TRBJ1-1	.	TGTGCCAGCGGAGGTTGGGGCACTGAAGCTTTCTTT	CASGGWGTEAFF
TRBD2	TRBV7-9	TRBJ2-5	.	TGTGCCAGCAGCTTAGGCCGCGGTAGCGGGAGTGAGACCCAGTACTTC	CASSLGRGSGSETQYF
TRBD2	TRBV30	TRBJ2-5	few	TGTGCCTGGAGCAGGCAGCGGGGGGGCTGGGAGACCCAGTACTTC	CAWSRQRGGWETQYF
.	TRBV11-2	TRBJ1-3	.	TGTGCCAGCAGCTTAGATGGGTTCTCTGGAAACACCATATATTTT	CASSLDGFSGNTIYF
TRBD1	TRBV5-1	TRBJ2-7	few	TGCGCCAGCGCATTGATGAGATCGACAGGGAACGAGCAGTACTTC	CASALMRSTGNEQYF
.	TRBV4-3	TRBJ2-7	.	TGCGCCAGCAGCCAAGAGTTGCGGGCGAACCCACGCGAGCAGTACTTC	CASSQELRANPREQYF
.	TRBV5-4	TRBJ2-4	.	TGTGCCAGCAGCGTCAGGGGTGCCAAAAACATTCAGTACTTC	CASSVRGAKNIQYF
.	TRBV29-1	TRBJ1-1	.	TGCAGCGTGACCCTGACGAGAAATAAAAACACTGAAGCTTTCTTT	CSVTLTRNKNTEAFF
TRBD2	TRBV2	TRBJ2-3	.	TGTGCCAGCAGTGAACTGGGACTAGCGGGGGTTAGCACAGATACGCAGTATTTT	CASSELGLAGVSTDTQYF
.	TRBV5-4	TRBJ2-1	once	TGTGCCAGCAGCTTGGGAACAGGGTCGCACAATGAGCAGTTCTTC	CASSLGTGSHNEQFF
.	TRBV7-8	TRBJ1-5	once	TGTGCCAGCAGCTTGCACCACAGGGAACCCCAGCATTTT	CASSLHHREPQHF
.	TRBV7-9	TRBJ2-5	once	TGTGCCAGCAGCTCGGCGGCGGGGAGTCTGGAGACCCAGTACTTC	CASSSAAGSLETQYF
TRBD2	TRBV19	TRBJ2-1	.	TGTGCCAGTAGTGGGACTAGCGCAAAATTCTCCTACAATGAGCAGTTCTTC	CASSGTSAKFSYNEQFF